The clone carrying this T cell receptor (beta chain) was detected a few times. The study recruited people aged about 18 to 89 years across around 23 US areas. Cohort 3 donors counted as recovered after two negative PCRs, clearance, or resolved symptoms. Profiled with immunoSEQ multiplex PCR; TCRdb holds only in-frame clones, not every one. The table has approximately 150,000 clones, around 80% seen once. These data are taken from a study of blood T cell repertoires in COVID-19. This clonotype originated in a woman aged 45-65 years who had recovered from COVID-19. The sequenced material came from PBMCs or T cells enriched from blood (not recorded which).

The CDR3 DNA follows: TGTGCCAGCAGCGATAGGAGTCTTTTAGATACGCAGTATTTT. Residues: CASSDRSLLDTQYF. The chain combines TRBV7-9 with TRBJ2-3; no reliable D call. The CDR3 contains 14 residues. Trimming cost V 5 bases and J 5 bases, with 14 bases left between them. Per germline, CDR1 SEHNR and CDR2 FQNEAQ (reference sequence).